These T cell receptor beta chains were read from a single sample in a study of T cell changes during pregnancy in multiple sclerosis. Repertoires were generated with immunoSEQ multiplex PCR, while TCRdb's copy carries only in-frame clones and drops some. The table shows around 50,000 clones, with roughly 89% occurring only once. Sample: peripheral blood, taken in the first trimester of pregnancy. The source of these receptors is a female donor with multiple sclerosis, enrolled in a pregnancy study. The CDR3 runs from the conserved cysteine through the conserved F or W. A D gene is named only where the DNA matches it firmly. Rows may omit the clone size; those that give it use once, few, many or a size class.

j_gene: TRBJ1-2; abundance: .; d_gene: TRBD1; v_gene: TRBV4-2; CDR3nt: TGTGCCAGCAGCCAAGATTGGACAGGCCCAGATGGCTACACCTTC; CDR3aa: CASSQDWTGPDGYTF
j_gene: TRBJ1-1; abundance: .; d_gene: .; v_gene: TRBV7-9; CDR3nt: TGTGCCAGCAGCTTTTTCCAGGGAATGAACACTGAAGCTTTCTTT; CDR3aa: CASSFFQGMNTEAFF
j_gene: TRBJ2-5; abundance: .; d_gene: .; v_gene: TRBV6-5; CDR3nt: TGTGCCAGCAAGGGGATGAAGGGGGAAGAGACCCAGTACTTC; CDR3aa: CASKGMKGEETQYF
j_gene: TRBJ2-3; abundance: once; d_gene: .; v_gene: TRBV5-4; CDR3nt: TGTGCCAGCAGGGTAGGAGGTACAGATACGCAGTATTTT; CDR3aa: CASRVGGTDTQYF
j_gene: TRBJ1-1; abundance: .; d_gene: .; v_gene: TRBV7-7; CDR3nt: TGTGCTAGCAGCCCCACGAGGGATTCTGAAGCTTTCTTT; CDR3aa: CASSPTRDSEAFF
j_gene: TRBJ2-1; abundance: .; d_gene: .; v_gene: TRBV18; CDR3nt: TGTGCCAGCTCACCCGAGACACACTACAATGAGCAGTTCTTC; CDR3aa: CASSPETHYNEQFF
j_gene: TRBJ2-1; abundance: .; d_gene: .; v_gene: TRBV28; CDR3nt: TGTGCCAGCAGTTTATTGGGACTGCCTTACAATGAGCAGTTCTTC; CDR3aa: CASSLLGLPYNEQFF
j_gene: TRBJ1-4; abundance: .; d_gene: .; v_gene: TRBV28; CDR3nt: TGTGCCAGCAGTTCCAGAAACGGGGATGAAAAACTGTTTTTT; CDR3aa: CASSSRNGDEKLFF
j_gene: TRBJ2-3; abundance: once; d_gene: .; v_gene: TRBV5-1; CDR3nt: TGCGCCAGCAGCCTCAGACAGTACACAGATACGCAGTATTTT; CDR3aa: CASSLRQYTDTQYF
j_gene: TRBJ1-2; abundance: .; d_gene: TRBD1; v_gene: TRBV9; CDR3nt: TGTGCCAGCAGCGTAGCCTGGGGACAGGGGAATGGCTACACCTTC; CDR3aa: CASSVAWGQGNGYTF
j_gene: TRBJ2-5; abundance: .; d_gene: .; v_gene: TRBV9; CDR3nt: TGTGCCAGCAGCGTAGGTCCCCGAGCGGATCAGGGGGAGACCCAGTACTTC; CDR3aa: CASSVGPRADQGETQYF
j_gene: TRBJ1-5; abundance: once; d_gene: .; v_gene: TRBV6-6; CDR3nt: TGTGCCAGCAGCCTCAGGGAAAGGCCCCAGCATTTT; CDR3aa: CASSLRERPQHF
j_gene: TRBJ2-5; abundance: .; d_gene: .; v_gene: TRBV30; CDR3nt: TGTGCCTGGACGGGACTCGGCTTCGAGACCCAGTACTTC; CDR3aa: CAWTGLGFETQYF
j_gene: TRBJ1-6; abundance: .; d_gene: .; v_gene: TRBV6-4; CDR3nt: TGTGCCAGCAGTGTAGTCTCGGGTTCACCCCTCCACTTT; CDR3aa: CASSVVSGSPLHF
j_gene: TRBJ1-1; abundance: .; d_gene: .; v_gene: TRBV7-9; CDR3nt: TGTGCCAGCAGCCACGGGGGGACTGAAGCTTTCTTT; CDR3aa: CASSHGGTEAFF
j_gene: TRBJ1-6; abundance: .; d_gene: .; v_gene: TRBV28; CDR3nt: TGTGCCAGTAGTTTACCCGTATCTTCACCCCTCCACTTT; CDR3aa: CASSLPVSSPLHF
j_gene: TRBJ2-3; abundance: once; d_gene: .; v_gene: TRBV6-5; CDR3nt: TGTGCCACAAAAGATCCCACTAGCACAGATACGCAGTATTTT; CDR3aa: CATKDPTSTDTQYF
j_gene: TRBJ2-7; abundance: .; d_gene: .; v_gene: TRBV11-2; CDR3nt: TGTGCCAGCAGCTCCGGGACTTCATACGAGCAGTACTTC; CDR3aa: CASSSGTSYEQYF
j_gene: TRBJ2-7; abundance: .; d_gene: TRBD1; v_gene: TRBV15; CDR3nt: TGTGCCACCAGCAGAGATCTAGACAGGGACATTTCCTACGAGCAGTACTTC; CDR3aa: CATSRDLDRDISYEQYF
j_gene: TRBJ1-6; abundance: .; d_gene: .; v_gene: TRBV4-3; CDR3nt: TGCGCCAGCAGCCAAGATCTATCTGGAGCGGGGGTTCGGCCCCTCCACTTT; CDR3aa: CASSQDLSGAGVRPLHF
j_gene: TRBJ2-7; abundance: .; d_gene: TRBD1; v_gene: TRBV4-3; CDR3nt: TGCGCCAGCAGCCAAGTGTCTTCCGGGACAGGGCTCCTGAGCTCCTACGAGCAGTACTTC; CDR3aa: CASSQVSSGTGLLSSYEQYF
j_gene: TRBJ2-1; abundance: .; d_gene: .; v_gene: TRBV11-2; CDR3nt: TGTGCCAGCAGCTTAACCGGGTCCTACTCCTACAATGAGCAGTTCTTC; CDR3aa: CASSLTGSYSYNEQFF
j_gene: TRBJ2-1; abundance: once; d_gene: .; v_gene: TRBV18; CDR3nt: TGTGCCAGCTCACCCCTTGTACAAAGCTCCTACAATGAGCAGTTCTTC; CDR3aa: CASSPLVQSSYNEQFF
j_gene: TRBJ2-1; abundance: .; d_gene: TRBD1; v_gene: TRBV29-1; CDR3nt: TGCAGCGTTGGCAGAACCGGGACAGGCCTGAGAAATGAGCAGTTCTTC; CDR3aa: CSVGRTGTGLRNEQFF
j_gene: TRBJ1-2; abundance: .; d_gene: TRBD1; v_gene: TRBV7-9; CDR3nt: TGTGCCAGCAGCTTGACAGGGAGTCGAGCGGACTATGGCTACACCTTC; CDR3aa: CASSLTGSRADYGYTF
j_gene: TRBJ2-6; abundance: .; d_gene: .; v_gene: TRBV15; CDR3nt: TGTGCCACCAGCAGAGAACAATCTGGGGCCAACGTCCTGACTTTC; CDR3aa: CATSREQSGANVLTF
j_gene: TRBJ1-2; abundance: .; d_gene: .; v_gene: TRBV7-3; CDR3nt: TGTGCCAGCAGCCCATCCGGAGAGAATGGCTACACCTTC; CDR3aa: CASSPSGENGYTF
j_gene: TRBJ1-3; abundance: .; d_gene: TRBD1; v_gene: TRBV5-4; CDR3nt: TGTGCCAGCAGCTTGGGTGGGACAGGCTCTGGAAACACCATATATTTT; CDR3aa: CASSLGGTGSGNTIYF
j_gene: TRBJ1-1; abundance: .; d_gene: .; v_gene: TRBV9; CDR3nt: TGTGCCAGCAGCGTAACCGAAAGCACTTTAGCTTTCTTT; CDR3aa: CASSVTESTLAFF
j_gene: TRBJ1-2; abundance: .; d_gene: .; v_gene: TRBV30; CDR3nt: TGTGCCTGGAGTCGGGGGGCAGGAGACTATGGCTACACCTTC; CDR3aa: CAWSRGAGDYGYTF
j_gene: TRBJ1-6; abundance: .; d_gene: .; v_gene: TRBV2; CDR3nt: TGTGCCTCCTCCCCAGGGTTGGGTTCACCCCTCCACTTT; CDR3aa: CASSPGLGSPLHF
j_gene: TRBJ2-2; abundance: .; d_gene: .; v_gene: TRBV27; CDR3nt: TGTGCCAGCAGTTTACATTTCGGGGAGCTGTTTTTT; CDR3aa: CASSLHFGELFF
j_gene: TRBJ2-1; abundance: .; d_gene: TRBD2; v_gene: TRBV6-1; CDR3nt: TGTGCCAGCAGTGAACTAGCGGGGGGCTACAATGAGCAGTTCTTC; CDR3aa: CASSELAGGYNEQFF
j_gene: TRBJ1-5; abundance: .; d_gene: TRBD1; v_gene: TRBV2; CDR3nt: TGTGCCAGCAGAAGGACAGGAGATCAGCCCCAGCATTTT; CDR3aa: CASRRTGDQPQHF
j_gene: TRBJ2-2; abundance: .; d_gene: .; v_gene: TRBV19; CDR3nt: TGTGCCAGTAGTCCCCAAACACAACCTACCGGGGAGCTGTTTTTT; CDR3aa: CASSPQTQPTGELFF
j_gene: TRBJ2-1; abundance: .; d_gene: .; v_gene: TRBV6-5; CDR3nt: TGTGCCAGCAGTAACAGGGTCTGGGAGCAGTTCTTC; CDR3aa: CASSNRVWEQFF
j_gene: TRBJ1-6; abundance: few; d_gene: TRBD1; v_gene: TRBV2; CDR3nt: TGTGCCAGCGGGACAGAGTATAATTCACCCCTCCACTTT; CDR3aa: CASGTEYNSPLHF
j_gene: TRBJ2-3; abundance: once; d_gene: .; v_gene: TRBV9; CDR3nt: TGTGCCAGCAGCGTTGGAGGGTCAGATACGCAGTATTTT; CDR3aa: CASSVGGSDTQYF
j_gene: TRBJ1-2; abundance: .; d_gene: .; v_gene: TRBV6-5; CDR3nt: TGTGCCAGCAGTTCCCGCAGGGACTATGGCTACACCTTC; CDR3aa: CASSSRRDYGYTF